The 25 T cell receptor beta chains below were found in one sample sequenced in a study of CD4 T cells in relation to SARS-CoV-2 and coronaviruses. The method was immunoSEQ multiplex PCR; TCRdb's version includes in-frame clones alone and lacks a portion of them. Found here are around 62,000 clones, approximately 94% of them singletons; the top ten hold around 0.13%. Before the COVID-19 pandemic, during about 2010-2019, CD4+ T cells were taken from unexposed donors. The sequenced sample was naive CD4+ T cells from PBMCs. Indicated subset: naive CD4+ T cells isolated by negative enrichment. The source of these receptors is a human donor in good health.

The V call is TRBV5-1, the J call TRBJ2-5; no reliable D call. The V end was cut by 4 bases, the J end by 1 base, with 14 bases between. CDR3 length: 15 amino acids. From germline, CDR1 is SGHRS and CDR2 YFSETQ. The CDR3: CASSLTDKLQETQYF. For the CDR3, the DNA is TGCGCCAGCAGCCTCACCGACAAACTCCAAGAGACCCAGTACTTC.

The CDR3 DNA is TGTGCCAGCAGCGCCGGACGGGTATACAATGAGCAGTTCTTC. Protein sequence: CASSAGRVYNEQFF. The rearrangement uses TRBV7-6 and TRBJ2-1; no reliable D call. Germline V gene sequence: CDR1 SGHVS, CDR2 FNYEAQ. The CDR3 is made up of 14 amino acids. V lost 5 bases and J lost 4, with 12 bases in between.

CDR3 DNA: TGTGCCAGCACTTTACGGGGAGGGACAGACACCATATATTTT. It specifies CASTLRGGTDTIYF. The chain couples TRBV7-8 to TRBJ1-3; 7 nucleotides match TRBD1. From germline, CDR1 is SGHVS and CDR2 FQNEAQ. The trim removed 7 bases at V and 8 bases at J, leaving 11 bases unmatched. This CDR3 has 14 residues.

This chain connects TRBV18 to TRBJ2-2; TRBD1 agrees at 8 bases. With 1 base clipped from V and 2 bases from J, the junction kept 6 bases outside the gene matches. The CDR3 is 17 amino acids. Germline CDR1 is KGHSH and CDR2 is LQKENI. The CDR3 DNA sequence: TGTGCCAGCTCACCACAGGAGACAGGGGTTAACACCGGGGAGCTGTTTTTT. Amino acids: CASSPQETGVNTGELFF.

This chain links TRBV6-1 with TRBJ1-4; tentative D call: TRBD1 (6 bases). Germline lookup yields CDR1 MNHNS and CDR2 SASEGT. CDR3 length: 15 residues. Trimming pared 3 bases from V and 3 bases from J, leaving 11 bases between. This CDR3 reads CASSDRGAANEKLFF. CDR3 in DNA: TGTGCCAGCAGTGACAGGGGCGCAGCTAATGAAAAACTGTTTTTT.

The V and J genes are TRBV29-1 and TRBJ2-3, with TRBD1 matching 7 bases. CDR1 SQVTM and CDR2 ANQGSEA come from the germline V gene. V lost 6 bases and J lost 4; bases outside the gene matches: 16. The CDR3 covers 16 residues. CDR3 nucleotide sequence: TGCAGCGTCCCAAGGCTGGTCAGGGGGATAGCAGATACGCAGTATTTT. Residues: CSVPRLVRGIADTQYF.

The V gene is TRBV28, the J gene TRBJ2-1, with 13 positions matching TRBD2. The CDR3 has 15 amino acids. Losses at the gene ends were 6 bases for V and 10 bases for J; bases not matched to a gene: 9. Germline lookup yields CDR1 MDHEN and CDR2 SYDVKM. The CDR3 protein is CASSPGTSGTREQFF. In DNA form, the CDR3 reads TGTGCCAGCAGCCCGGGGACTAGCGGGACCCGGGAGCAGTTCTTC.

The rearrangement joins TRBV7-9 to TRBJ1-4, with D possibly being TRBD1 (5 bases). Per the germline V gene, CDR1 is SEHNR and CDR2 is FQNEAQ (reference sequence). The length of the CDR3 is 14 residues. V lost 1 base and J lost 4, with 7 bases in between. In DNA, the CDR3 is TGTGCCAGCAGCTTAGGACAGAATAATGAAAAACTGTTTTTT. Translating gives CASSLGQNNEKLFF.

The CDR3 protein is CASSPLKTSAGTDTQYF. In DNA form, the CDR3 reads TGTGCCAGCAGCCCCTTAAAGACTAGCGCGGGCACAGATACGCAGTATTTT. V usage is TRBV5-4 and J usage is TRBJ2-3; 8 bases line up with TRBD2. V shed 4 bases and J 1 base; nucleotides not matched to a gene: 11. This CDR3 comprises 17 residues. Germline values: CDR1 SGHNT, CDR2 YYREEE (reference sequence).

The genes are TRBV28 and TRBJ2-1, with D unclear. The V end lost 4 bases, the J end lost 2 bases, and 3 bases lay between the germline ends. CDR3 size: 12 residues. Germline V gives CDR1 MDHEN, CDR2 SYDVKM. CDR3: CASSSAYNEQFF. The CDR3 DNA is TGTGCCAGCAGTTCTGCCTACAATGAGCAGTTCTTC.

This clone appeared a single time. The rearrangement links TRBV2 to TRBJ2-3; perhaps TRBD1 as D (6 bases). From germline, CDR1 is SNHLY and CDR2 FYNNEI. This CDR3 has 15 residues. With 6 bases removed from V and 1 base from J, the gap between germline ends came to 14 bases. CDR3 sequence (DNA): TGTGCCAGCAGACTCTTGGACAGACGCACAGATACGCAGTATTTT. As protein: CASRLLDRRTDTQYF.

In this sample, this clone turned up a few times. This rearrangement joins TRBV6-1 to TRBJ1-6, with 10 bases matching TRBD1. This CDR3 spans 16 amino acids. Germline CDR1 reads MNHNS; CDR2 reads SASEGT. J was trimmed by 4 bases and V by 2 bases; bases with no gene match: 2. CDR3 in DNA: TGTGCCAGCAGTGAACGGACAGGGGGTTATAATTCACCCCTCCACTTT. This codes for CASSERTGGYNSPLHF.

The chain links TRBV7-6 to TRBJ2-7, with 7 bases that match TRBD1. Germline values: CDR1 SGHVS, CDR2 FNYEAQ. The CDR3 consists of 16 residues. V trimming: 1 base; J trimming: 0 bases; junction bases outside the gene matches: 6. CDR3 protein: CASSLGLRDSSYEQYF. CDR3 bases: TGTGCCAGCAGCTTAGGCCTCCGGGACAGCTCCTACGAGCAGTACTTC.

This sequence joins TRBV24-1 and TRBJ2-1; D is unresolved. V was pared by 3 bases and J by 6 bases, with 8 bases between. The germline CDR1 and CDR2 sequences are KGHDR and SFDVKD. This CDR3 is 13 amino acids long. CDR3 sequence (DNA): TGTGCCACCAGTGATGGAAAGGGCAATGAGCAGTTCTTC. Encoded protein: CATSDGKGNEQFF.

This rearrangement joins TRBV28 to TRBJ1-1, with a tentative D call TRBD1 (5 bases). Trimming took off 2 bases at V and 11 bases at J, with 27 bases between the two ends. The CDR3 sequence is 17 residues long. CDR1 and CDR2 from the germline V gene are MDHEN and SYDVKM. CDR3 amino acids: CASSLVRMALEGVYAFF. Written as DNA, the CDR3 is TGTGCCAGCAGTTTAGTTCGAATGGCCCTCGAAGGGGTCTACGCTTTCTTT. The full variable domain, completed using reference TRBV28 and TRBJ1-1, is DVKVTQSSRYLVKRTGEKVFLECVQDMDHENMFWYRQDPGLGLRLIYFSYDVKMKEKGDIPEGYSVSREKKERFSLILESASTNQTSMYLCASSLVRMALEGVYAFFGQGTRLTVV.

This rearrangement joins TRBV19 to TRBJ1-5, with D unresolved. The CDR3 runs 17 residues. The V gene's germline CDR1 is LNHDA and CDR2 SQIVND (reference sequence). With 3 bases removed from V and 2 bases from J, the gap between germline ends came to 17 bases. This chain's CDR3 is CASSIVVVKWGNQPQHF. CDR3 nucleotide sequence: TGTGCCAGTAGTATCGTGGTCGTGAAGTGGGGCAATCAGCCCCAGCATTTT.

This clone was counted a single time. The V call is TRBV7-9, the J call TRBJ1-5, with D maybe TRBD1 (6 bases). The ends were cut back, 0 bases at V and 2 bases at J, with 17 bases in the middle. CDR1 SEHNR and CDR2 FQNEAQ come from the germline V gene (reference sequence). The CDR3 is 18 residues long. The DNA for the CDR3 is TGTGCCAGCAGCTTAGCCGGTCTGGGGGCGAGGGGCAATCAGCCCCAGCATTTT. Translation: CASSLAGLGARGNQPQHF.

J is TRBJ1-1 and V is TRBV30; perhaps TRBD1 as D (5 bases). CDR1 and CDR2 (germline): GTSNPN, SVGIG (reference sequence). The V end was cut by 1 base, the J end by 7 bases, with 10 bases between. This CDR3 has 12 amino acids. The CDR3 reads CAWSARQIEAFF. Written as DNA, the CDR3 is TGTGCCTGGAGTGCCCGACAGATTGAAGCTTTCTTT. The full variable domain, its missing parts supplied by reference TRBV30 and TRBJ1-1, is SQTIHQWPATLVQPVGSPLSLECTVEGTSNPNLYWYRQAAGRGLQLLFYSVGIGQISSEVPQNLSASRPQDRQFILSSKKLLLSDSGFYLCAWSARQIEAFFGQGTRLTVV.

The chain joins TRBV4-1 to TRBJ2-1; TRBD2 matches 10 bases. J lost 4 bases, V lost 3 bases, and 6 bases had no gene match. In germline, CDR1 is MGHRA, CDR2 YSYEKL. The CDR3 has 16 amino acids. The CDR3 DNA reads as TGCGCCAGCAGCCATGGAGCGGGAGGGTGGTACAATGAGCAGTTCTTC. Translation: CASSHGAGGWYNEQFF.

The chain joins TRBV5-1 to TRBJ2-1, with D possibly TRBD1 on 5 matching bases. Looked up from germline, CDR1 is SGHRS and CDR2 is YFSETQ. Trimming stripped 4 bases from V and 9 bases from J, with 20 bases between. The CDR3 loop spans 15 amino acids. The CDR3 region is CASSPLQGSHVEQFF. CDR3 nucleotide sequence: TGCGCCAGCAGCCCACTCCAGGGCAGCCACGTTGAGCAGTTCTTC.

The V gene is TRBV29-1, the J gene TRBJ2-2, with a weak D call TRBD1 (5 bases). V dropped 3 bases and J dropped 1 base, with 6 bases sitting between them. There are 13 residues in the CDR3. Germline V gene sequence: CDR1 SQVTM, CDR2 ANQGSEA. The DNA for the CDR3 is TGCAGCGTTGACGGACAGAACACCGGGGAGCTGTTTTTT. Protein sequence: CSVDGQNTGELFF.

The chain uses TRBV3-1 (or the pseudogene TRBV3-2) and TRBJ1-4; a possible D gene is TRBD1 (5 bases). Germline V CDR1 and CDR2: LGHDT, YNNKEL (reference sequence). This CDR3 region has 14 residues. V dropped 1 base and J dropped 7 bases, with 10 bases sitting between them. The CDR3 coding sequence is TGTGCCAGCAGCCAAGTTGGTAGGGGTGAAAAACTGTTTTTT. It is translated as CASSQVGRGEKLFF.

The chain employs TRBV5-1 and TRBJ2-1; 9 bases are shared with TRBD1. This CDR3 is built from 15 residues. The germline gives CDR1 SGHRS, CDR2 YFSETQ. J lost 6 bases, V lost 3 bases, and 7 bases had no gene match. Written as DNA, the CDR3 is TGCGCCAGCAGCTATAACAGGGGGCATGGCAATGAGCAGTTCTTC. Its translation: CASSYNRGHGNEQFF.

The rearrangement joins TRBV27 to TRBJ2-1, with TRBD2 identical over 16 bases. With V trimmed by 6 bases and J by 7 bases, 9 bases remained unmatched. The CDR3 covers 17 residues. CDR1 is MNHEY, CDR2 SMNVEV, per germline (reference sequence). The CDR3 protein is CASRTTTGLAGGNEQFF. DNA of the CDR3: TGTGCCAGCAGGACCACAACGGGACTAGCGGGAGGGAATGAGCAGTTCTTC.

This clone was observed once. This rearrangement joins TRBV20-1 to TRBJ1-4; a weak D match, TRBD1 (6 bases). V lost 3 bases, J lost 7 bases, and 18 bases lay in between. CDR1 and CDR2 (germline): DFQATT, SNEGSKA (reference sequence). This CDR3 is built from 15 residues. CDR3 region: CSASTVRGLGEKLFF. The CDR3 DNA sequence: TGCAGTGCTAGTACGGTACGGGGGCTGGGTGAAAAACTGTTTTTT.